The next 20 T cell receptor beta chains were all read from a single sample in a study of blood T cell repertoires in COVID-19. Some clones are missing from TCRdb's copy, which holds only in-frame ones; the method was immunoSEQ multiplex PCR. The repertoire holds 300,000 to 400,000 clones, with approximately 86% as singletons. Sequencing input: PBMCs or T cells enriched from blood (not recorded which). These TCRs come from a woman aged 40 to 49 with acute COVID-19.

This chain uses TRBV28 with TRBJ1-2; TRBD1 matches at 9 bases. Trimming removed 2 bases from V and 0 bases from J; junction bases left unmatched: 1. The CDR3 spans 15 residues. Germline V gene lookup returns CDR1 MDHEN and CDR2 SYDVKM. Here the CDR3 reads CASSLGTGTNYGYTF. CDR3 bases: TGTGCCAGCAGTTTAGGGACAGGGACTAACTATGGCTACACCTTC.

The rearrangement links TRBV18 to TRBJ2-7, with 7 nucleotides matching TRBD2. The CDR3 has 17 residues. V was pared by 2 bases and J by 6 bases, with 16 bases of the junction left unmatched. The germline gives CDR1 KGHSH, CDR2 LQKENI. For the CDR3, the DNA is TGTGCCAGCTCACCAAGGGGACTACTTTCGGGCAAAAGCGAGCAGTACTTC. Its protein product is CASSPRGLLSGKSEQYF.

The chain links TRBV7-9 to TRBJ1-1; the D gene is possibly TRBD1 (5 bases). CDR3 length: 15 amino acids. V shed 1 base and J shed 1 base, with 10 bases lying between them. Germline CDR1 is SEHNR and CDR2 is FQNEAQ (reference sequence). The chain's CDR3 is CASSLGDRENTEAFF. In DNA, the CDR3 is TGTGCCAGCAGCTTAGGTGACAGAGAGAACACTGAAGCTTTCTTT.

This clone was observed a few times. J is TRBJ2-7 and V is TRBV6-6; a weak D match, TRBD1 (5 bases). CDR1 and CDR2 (germline): MNHNY, SVGAGI (reference sequence). The CDR3 has 13 residues. V was cut by 1 base and J by 5 bases, with 9 bases left in between. Here the CDR3 reads CASSYYGANEQYF. The CDR3 DNA sequence: TGTGCCAGCAGTTACTATGGGGCTAACGAGCAGTACTTC.

This chain uses TRBV5-1 with TRBJ2-1; no clear D. Trimming took off 1 base at V and 0 bases at J, with 11 bases between the two ends. The germline gives CDR1 SGHRS, CDR2 YFSETQ. The CDR3 contains 16 residues. The CDR3 reads CASSLFPASSYNEQFF. DNA of the CDR3: TGCGCCAGCAGCTTGTTTCCAGCGAGCTCCTACAATGAGCAGTTCTTC.

V is TRBV5-6 and J is TRBJ1-5; D not resolved. The CDR3 sequence is 17 residues long. Looked up from germline, CDR1 is SGHDT and CDR2 is YYEEEE. V was pared by 1 base and J by 0 bases, with 14 bases between. The CDR3 spells CASSLYLAADSNQPQHF. The CDR3 DNA reads TGTGCCAGCAGCTTGTATCTGGCAGCGGATAGCAATCAGCCCCAGCATTTT.

V gene TRBV6-2 or TRBV6-3 combines with J gene TRBJ2-1, with 10 nucleotides matching TRBD1. Trimming removed 2 bases from V and 2 bases from J; junction bases left unmatched: 9. Germline CDR1 MNHEY, CDR2 SVGEGT. The CDR3 is 18 residues long. The CDR3 sequence is CASSYDGDRGLPYNEQFF. CDR3 nucleotide sequence: TGTGCCAGCAGTTACGATGGGGACAGGGGACTTCCCTACAATGAGCAGTTCTTC.

The V gene is TRBV6-5, the J gene TRBJ2-2, with 7 positions matching TRBD2. Germline CDR1 and CDR2: MNHEY and SVGAGI. The V segment lost 7 bases and the J segment 6 bases; nucleotides outside the gene matches: 2. The CDR3 is made up of 12 amino acids. The CDR3: CASKRGAGELFF. Here the CDR3 DNA reads TGTGCCAGCAAACGGGGGGCCGGGGAGCTGTTTTTT.

This chain uses TRBV7-2 with TRBJ2-1; 15 positions match TRBD2. V dropped 5 bases and J dropped 10; count of bases not matched to a gene: 9. From germline, CDR1 is SGHTA and CDR2 FQGNSA. The CDR3 is 16 residues long. The chain's CDR3 is CASSQHGTSGGREQFF. The CDR3 DNA follows: TGTGCCAGCAGCCAACACGGGACTAGCGGGGGGAGAGAGCAGTTCTTC.

V and J are TRBV19 and TRBJ1-5, with 7 bases fitting TRBD1. Unmatched junction bases numbered 6, after V lost 6 bases and J lost 7 bases. In germline, CDR1 is LNHDA, CDR2 SQIVND (reference sequence). There are 13 residues in the CDR3. The CDR3 spells CASSHRGVQPQHF. The DNA for the CDR3 is TGTGCCAGTAGCCACAGGGGAGTGCAGCCCCAGCATTTT.

V usage is TRBV4-3 and J usage is TRBJ2-1; the match to TRBD2 covers 13 bases. Germline-derived CDR1 and CDR2 are LGHNA and YSLEER. Trimming took 4 bases from V and 10 from J; bases not matched to a gene: 10. This CDR3 is 16 amino acids long. CDR3 DNA: TGCGCCAGCAGCCTTTCGACTAGCGGGGGGCGTGGAGAGCAGTTCTTC. It yields the protein CASSLSTSGGRGEQFF.

CDR3 coding DNA: TGTGCCAGCAGCTCATTTAGCGGGGGTTTCACAGATACGCAGTATTTT. This encodes CASSSFSGGFTDTQYF. V gene TRBV11-2 combines with J gene TRBJ2-3; TRBD2 matches 9 bases. Trimming removed 4 bases from V and 2 bases from J; junction bases left unmatched: 7. CDR3 length equals 16 residues. The V gene's germline CDR1 is SGHAT and CDR2 FQNNGV.

The J gene is TRBJ2-6, the V gene TRBV29-1, with 10 positions matching TRBD1. V lost 4 bases, J lost 1 base, and 1 base stayed unmatched. CDR1 is SQVTM, CDR2 ANQGSEA, per germline. This CDR3 comprises 15 residues. CDR3 nucleotides: TGCAGCGTTGGGGACAGGGGTTCTGGGGCCAACGTCCTGACTTTC. The encoded protein is CSVGDRGSGANVLTF.

This clone was observed a handful of times. The chain recombines TRBV28 with TRBJ1-1; the D gene is possibly TRBD1 (6 bases). CDR1 MDHEN and CDR2 SYDVKM come from the germline V gene. The ends were cut back, 6 bases at V and 7 bases at J, with 18 bases in the middle. CDR3 length: 14 residues. The CDR3, as DNA: TGTGCCAGCAGAACCCCAGGGGAATGGGGTGAAGCTTTCTTT. As protein: CASRTPGEWGEAFF.

The CDR3 protein is CASSGLPGDSYEQYF. The CDR3, as DNA: TGTGCCAGCAGCGGCCTCCCAGGGGATTCCTACGAGCAGTACTTC. The V gene is TRBV9, the J gene TRBJ2-7, with D possibly matching TRBD1 (6 bases). The V gene lost 3 bases and the J gene lost 1 base, with 14 bases spanning the gap. This CDR3 region has 15 residues. Per germline, CDR1 SGDLS and CDR2 YYNGEE.

The CDR3 sequence: CASRQTGLVYGYTF. The DNA for the CDR3 is TGTGCCAGCAGACAGACAGGGTTGGTCTATGGCTACACCTTC. The V gene is TRBV6-5, the J gene TRBJ1-2, with TRBD1 identical over 7 bases. Unmatched junction bases numbered 8, after V lost 6 bases and J lost 4 bases. The CDR3 length is 14 residues. Germline CDR1 is MNHEY and CDR2 is SVGAGI.

The chain employs TRBV28 and TRBJ1-6, with D unclear. V was clipped by 6 bases and J by 8 bases, with 11 bases between them. The CDR3 loop spans 13 amino acids. Germline CDR1 and CDR2: MDHEN and SYDVKM. For the CDR3, the DNA is TGTGCCAGCAGAGCCCACCTTGATTCACCCCTCCACTTT. It is translated as CASRAHLDSPLHF.

This rearrangement joins TRBV11-2 to TRBJ1-2; 9 nucleotides agree with TRBD1. This CDR3 is 13 amino acids long. With V trimmed by 5 bases and J by 6 bases, 4 bases remained unmatched. The germline V gene has CDR1 SGHAT and CDR2 FQNNGV. CDR3 sequence: CASSRDRDHGYTF. For the CDR3, the DNA is TGTGCCAGCAGCCGGGACAGGGACCATGGCTACACCTTC.

This chain links TRBV11-2 with TRBJ2-7; the D is unclear. Trimming left V 1 base short and J 3 bases short, with 7 bases between. Germline CDR1 and CDR2: SGHAT and FQNNGV. The CDR3 contains 13 residues. The CDR3 reads CASSLGLNYEQYF. The CDR3 DNA reads TGTGCCAGCAGCTTAGGGCTCAACTACGAGCAGTACTTC.

V gene TRBV7-2 combines with J gene TRBJ1-1, with 7 bases identical to TRBD1. This CDR3 contains 12 residues. J lost 11 bases, V lost 5 bases, and 8 bases had no gene match. The germline V gene encodes CDR1 SGHTA and CDR2 FQGNSA. Here the CDR3 DNA reads TGTGCCAGCAGCCCCCAGGGGGGTAAGGCTTTCTTT. Encoded protein: CASSPQGGKAFF.